Listed below are T cell receptor beta chains from one sample, sequenced in a study of cytomegalovirus exposure and HLA in healthy donors. Measured with immunoSEQ multiplex PCR; TCRdb has only the in-frame clones, and not every one. The data show some 210,000 clones, around 87% seen once. Sequencing was performed on PBMCs. The receptor set was obtained from a man aged 25-45 years in good health and CMV-seronegative. The CDR3 runs from the conserved cysteine through the conserved F or W. D genes are given only for firm matches. Clone size, where shown, is once, few, many, or a class for clones that have expanded.

v_call,clone_size,j_call,d_call,cdr3_nt,cdr3_aa
TRBV21-1,-,TRBJ2-7,-,TGTGCCAGCAGCAAACAATCAGGGGCCGAGCAGTACTTC,CASSKQSGAEQYF
TRBV4-2,-,TRBJ2-7,TRBD2,TGTGCCAGCAGCCAAAGACTAGCGGGGGGCTACGAGCAGTACTTC,CASSQRLAGGYEQYF
TRBV6-1,-,TRBJ1-1,TRBD1,TGTGCCAGCAGCATCGACAGGGGGGCTTTCTTT,CASSIDRGAFF
TRBV4-3,-,TRBJ2-1,TRBD1,TGCGCCAGCAGCCAAGTCGGGACAGATTACAATGAGCAGTTCTTC,CASSQVGTDYNEQFF
TRBV15,-,TRBJ2-5,-,TGTGCCACCAGCACTGGTGAGGGAGAGACCCAGTACTTC,CATSTGEGETQYF
TRBV6-5,-,TRBJ1-2,TRBD1,TGTGCCAGCAGTCGACAGGGAAATGGCTACACCTTC,CASSRQGNGYTF
TRBV6-5,-,TRBJ2-7,-,TGTGCCAGCAGTCGGGGTGACAGGTTATACTACGAGCAGTACTTC,CASSRGDRLYYEQYF
TRBV5-8,-,TRBJ2-3,-,TGTGCCAGCAGCGTGCAGCGGACTACAGATACGCAGTATTTT,CASSVQRTTDTQYF
TRBV10-3,-,TRBJ2-1,TRBD2,TGTGCCATCAGTATGTTAGCGGGAGAGATTGGTGAGCAGTTCTTC,CAISMLAGEIGEQFF
TRBV28,-,TRBJ2-7,TRBD1,TGTGCCAGCAGTCGGACAGGGTGGAGCGAGCAGTACTTC,CASSRTGWSEQYF
TRBV9,-,TRBJ1-3,-,TGTGCCAGCACCGCGGGGGGAGGAAACACCATATATTTT,CASTAGGGNTIYF
TRBV5-1,few,TRBJ2-7,-,TGCGCCAGCAGCGCCCTCTCCAGGGGATATCACGAGCAGTACTTC,CASSALSRGYHEQYF
TRBV25-1,once,TRBJ2-1,TRBD2,TGTGCCAGCAGTGTGAGAGCGGGGGAAATCTACAATGAGCAGTTCTTC,CASSVRAGEIYNEQFF
TRBV7-9,-,TRBJ2-2,-,TGTGCCAGCAGCTTATCTATTAACACCGGGGAGCTGTTTTTT,CASSLSINTGELFF
TRBV6-5,-,TRBJ1-1,-,TGTGCCAGCAGTTATGGGGACCGGGGGACTGAAGCTTTCTTT,CASSYGDRGTEAFF
TRBV27,-,TRBJ1-5,-,TGTGCCAGCAGTGCGACGGGTTCCCCTTATCAGCCCCAGCATTTT,CASSATGSPYQPQHF
TRBV27,-,TRBJ1-5,-,TGTGCCAGCAGCCGTCGTTCAGGCGGCAATCAGCCCCAGCATTTT,CASSRRSGGNQPQHF
TRBV7-2,-,TRBJ2-2,-,TGTGCCAGCAGCTTAACAGGGACCGGGGAGCTGTTTTTT,CASSLTGTGELFF
TRBV10-1,-,TRBJ1-3,-,TGCGCCAGCAGTGGGGGCAGGTCGTACTCTGGAAACACCATATATTTT,CASSGGRSYSGNTIYF
TRBV6-6,once,TRBJ2-7,TRBD1,TGTGCCACTACCGGGACAGCCACTTCCTACGAGCAGTACTTC,CATTGTATSYEQYF
TRBV4-1,-,TRBJ2-7,-,TGCGCCAGCGGCAATCCTTCCTACGAGCAGTACTTC,CASGNPSYEQYF
TRBV27,-,TRBJ1-1,TRBD1,TGTGCCAGCAGTCGAAACCGGGACAGGGGCGAAAACACTGAAGCTTTCTTT,CASSRNRDRGENTEAFF
TRBV5-1,-,TRBJ2-7,TRBD1,TGCGCCAGCAGCTTGTTTGGTATCGGGACAGCCTACGAGCAGTACTTC,CASSLFGIGTAYEQYF
TRBV6-1,-,TRBJ1-2,-,TGTGCCAGCACCCATAACTATGGCTACACCTTC,CASTHNYGYTF
TRBV28,-,TRBJ1-1,-,TGTGCCAGCAGTTTACCGGGGGGCGCTGAAGCTTTCTTT,CASSLPGGAEAFF
TRBV7-2,-,TRBJ2-7,TRBD1,TGTGCCAGCAGTAGGGGACAGGGCTACGAGCAGTACTTC,CASSRGQGYEQYF
TRBV11-2,-,TRBJ1-2,-,TGTGCCAGCAGCTCCGGACAGCCCTATGGCTACACCTTC,CASSSGQPYGYTF
TRBV5-1,-,TRBJ1-1,TRBD1,TGCGCCAGCACCCTCGGACAGGGTGACACTGAAGCTTTCTTT,CASTLGQGDTEAFF
TRBV11-2,-,TRBJ2-5,TRBD2,TGTGCCAGCAGCTTAGACCCGGGACTAGCGGACCAAGAGACCCAGTACTTC,CASSLDPGLADQETQYF
TRBV7-2,-,TRBJ2-7,-,TGTGCCAGCAGCATCGGACAGCCTTACGAGCAGTACTTC,CASSIGQPYEQYF
TRBV19,-,TRBJ2-2,TRBD1,TGTGCCAGTAGTATGGGCCCGCCTGGGACAGCGAACACCGGGGAGCTGTTTTTT,CASSMGPPGTANTGELFF
TRBV2,-,TRBJ1-6,-,TGTGCCAGCAAGTTGGACCCCGGCGGGGATTCACCCCTCCACTTT,CASKLDPGGDSPLHF
TRBV19,-,TRBJ1-5,TRBD1,TGTGCCAGTAGTGCAGGGACAGCGTCTAATCAGCCCCAGCATTTT,CASSAGTASNQPQHF
TRBV25-1,-,TRBJ1-1,-,TGTGCCAGCAGTGAGACAGCGGCGGGGTGGACTGAAGCTTTCTTT,CASSETAAGWTEAFF
TRBV10-2,-,TRBJ1-6,-,TGCGCCAGCAGGTCTAGCAGGCCACCAAATTCACCCCTCCACTTT,CASRSSRPPNSPLHF
TRBV28,-,TRBJ1-1,-,TGTGCCAGCAGTTTGGGTGACAGAGCTTTCTTT,CASSLGDRAFF
TRBV18,-,TRBJ2-2,TRBD2,TGTGCCAGCTCTCCCGGGGCGGGACTACTAAACACCGGGGAGCTGTTTTTT,CASSPGAGLLNTGELFF
TRBV6-5,few,TRBJ2-2,-,TGTACGACCGGGACACCTAACACCGGGGAGCTGTTTTTT,CTTGTPNTGELFF
TRBV28,once,TRBJ2-2,TRBD2,TGTGCCAGCAGTTTGTGGGGGACTAGCTCGACCGGGGAGCTGTTTTTT,CASSLWGTSSTGELFF
TRBV10-3,-,TRBJ2-1,-,TGTGCCATCAGTGAGACAGGGCCCTACAATGAGCAGTTCTTC,CAISETGPYNEQFF
TRBV6-6,-,TRBJ2-7,-,TGTGCCAGCAGTACGTCACACCGGGGGAACTACGAGCAGTACTTC,CASSTSHRGNYEQYF
TRBV7-9,-,TRBJ2-2,TRBD1,TGTGCCAGCAGCTTTAACAGGGGCGGGCACGCCGGGGAGCTGTTTTTT,CASSFNRGGHAGELFF
TRBV28,-,TRBJ2-5,TRBD2,TGTGCCAGCAGTTTACGGGGGTCGCGGGAGCAGTACTTC,CASSLRGSREQYF
TRBV6-5,-,TRBJ2-6,-,TGTGCCAGCAGTTGGTTATCTGGGGCCAACGGCCTGACTTTC,CASSWLSGANGLTF
TRBV7-9,-,TRBJ1-3,-,TGTGCCAGCCGACAGTCGGGCTCTGGAAACACCATATATTTT,CASRQSGSGNTIYF